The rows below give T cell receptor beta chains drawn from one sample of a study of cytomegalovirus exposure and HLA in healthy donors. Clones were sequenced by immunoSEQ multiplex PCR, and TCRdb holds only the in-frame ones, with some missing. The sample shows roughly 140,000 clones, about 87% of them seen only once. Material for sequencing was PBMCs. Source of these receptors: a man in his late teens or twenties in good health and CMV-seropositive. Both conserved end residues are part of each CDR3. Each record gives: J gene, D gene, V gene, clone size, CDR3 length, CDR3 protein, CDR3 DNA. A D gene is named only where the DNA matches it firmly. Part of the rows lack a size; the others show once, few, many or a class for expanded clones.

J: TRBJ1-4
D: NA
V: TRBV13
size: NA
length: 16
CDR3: CASSLGGVSTNEKLFF
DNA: TGTGCCAGCAGCCTCGGGGGTGTATCAACTAATGAAAAACTGTTTTTT

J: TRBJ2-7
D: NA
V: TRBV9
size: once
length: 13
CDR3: CASSPTPEGEQYF
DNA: TGTGCCAGCAGCCCCACCCCCGAGGGCGAGCAGTACTTC

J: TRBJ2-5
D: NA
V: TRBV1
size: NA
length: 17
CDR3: CTSSRLRGAGGLKTQYF
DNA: TGCACCAGCAGCCGACTAAGGGGAGCGGGGGGGCTAAAGACCCAGTACTTC

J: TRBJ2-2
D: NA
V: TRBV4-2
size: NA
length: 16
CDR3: CASSQDRGIRAGELFF
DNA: TGTGCCAGCAGCCAAGATAGGGGTATAAGAGCCGGGGAGCTGTTTTTT

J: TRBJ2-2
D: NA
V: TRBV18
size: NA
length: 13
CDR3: CASSPNAAGELFF
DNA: TGTGCCAGCTCACCAAATGCAGCCGGGGAGCTGTTTTTT

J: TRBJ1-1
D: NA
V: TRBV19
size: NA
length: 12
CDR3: CASSMGGTEAFF
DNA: TGTGCCAGTAGTATGGGAGGGACTGAAGCTTTCTTT

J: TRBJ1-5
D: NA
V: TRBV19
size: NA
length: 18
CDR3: CASSMGRKQGRGNQPQHF
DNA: TGTGCCAGTAGTATGGGAAGGAAGCAGGGTCGGGGCAATCAGCCCCAGCATTTT

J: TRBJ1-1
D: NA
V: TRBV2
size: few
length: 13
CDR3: CASKGAGNTEAFF
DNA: TGTGCCAGCAAAGGGGCAGGGAACACTGAAGCTTTCTTT

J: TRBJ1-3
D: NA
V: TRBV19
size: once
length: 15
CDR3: CASSSPPEGGNTIYF
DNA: TGTGCCAGTAGTAGCCCGCCGGAGGGGGGAAACACCATATATTTT

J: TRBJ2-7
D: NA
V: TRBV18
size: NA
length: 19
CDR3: CASSLFPEGLTGSSYEQYF
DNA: TGTGCCAGCTCACTCTTTCCCGAGGGGCTGACAGGCAGCTCCTACGAGCAGTACTTC

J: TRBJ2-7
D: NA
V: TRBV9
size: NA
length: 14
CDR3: CASSVGVTTYEQYF
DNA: TGTGCCAGCAGCGTAGGTGTGACAACTTACGAGCAGTACTTC

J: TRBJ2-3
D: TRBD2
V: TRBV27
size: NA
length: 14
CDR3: CASSLNSGSKAQYF
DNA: TGTGCCAGCAGTTTAAATAGCGGGAGTAAGGCGCAGTATTTT

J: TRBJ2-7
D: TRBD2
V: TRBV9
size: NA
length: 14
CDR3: CASSVLAGGYEQYF
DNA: TGTGCCAGCAGCGTCCTAGCGGGGGGGTACGAGCAGTACTTC

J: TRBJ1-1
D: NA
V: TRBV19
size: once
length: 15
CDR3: CASSAFGVGNTEAFF
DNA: TGTGCCAGTAGCGCCTTCGGGGTGGGGAACACTGAAGCTTTCTTT

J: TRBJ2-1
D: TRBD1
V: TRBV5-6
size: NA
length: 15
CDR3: CASSFYRTGRNEQFF
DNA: TGTGCCAGCAGCTTTTATAGGACAGGGAGGAATGAGCAGTTCTTC

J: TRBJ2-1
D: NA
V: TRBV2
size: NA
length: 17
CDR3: CASSELWGPGAYNEQFF
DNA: TGTGCCAGCAGTGAACTTTGGGGGCCAGGGGCCTACAATGAGCAGTTCTTC

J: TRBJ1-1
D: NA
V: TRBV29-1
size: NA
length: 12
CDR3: CSVAGGGTEAFF
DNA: TGCAGCGTTGCTGGGGGAGGAACTGAAGCTTTCTTT

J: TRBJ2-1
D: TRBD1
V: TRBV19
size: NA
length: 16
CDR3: CASSEFSGQGGNEQFF
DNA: TGTGCCAGTAGTGAGTTTTCGGGACAGGGCGGCAATGAGCAGTTCTTC

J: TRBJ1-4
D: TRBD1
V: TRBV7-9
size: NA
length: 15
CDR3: CASSFQGATNEKLFF
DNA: TGTGCCAGCAGCTTTCAGGGGGCAACTAATGAAAAACTGTTTTTT

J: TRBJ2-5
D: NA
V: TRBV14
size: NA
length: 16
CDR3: CASSQAGSKIQETQYF
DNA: TGTGCCAGCAGCCAAGCCGGGTCCAAGATCCAAGAGACCCAGTACTTC

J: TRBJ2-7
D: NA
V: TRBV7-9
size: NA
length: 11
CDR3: CASRLNYEQYF
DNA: TGTGCCAGCAGACTAAACTACGAGCAGTACTTC

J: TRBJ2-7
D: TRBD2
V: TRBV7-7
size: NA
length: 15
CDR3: CASSLGPGGNYEQYF
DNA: TGTGCCAGCAGCTTGGGTCCCGGGGGGAACTACGAGCAGTACTTC

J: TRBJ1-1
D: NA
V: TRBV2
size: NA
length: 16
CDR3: CASSEEQGGRNTEAFF
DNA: TGTGCCAGCAGTGAAGAACAGGGTGGTAGGAACACTGAAGCTTTCTTT

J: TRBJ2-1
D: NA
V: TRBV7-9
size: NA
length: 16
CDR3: CASSSAKREFYNEQFF
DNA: TGTGCCAGCAGCTCTGCCAAGAGGGAATTCTACAATGAGCAGTTCTTC

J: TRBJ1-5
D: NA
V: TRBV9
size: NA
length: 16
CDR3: CASSPGLYPSNQPQHF
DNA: TGTGCCAGCAGCCCGGGACTCTATCCAAGCAATCAGCCCCAGCATTTT

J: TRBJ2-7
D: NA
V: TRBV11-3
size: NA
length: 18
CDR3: CASSPSISGGNRSYEQYF
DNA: TGTGCCAGCAGCCCCTCCATCTCGGGCGGGAATCGCTCCTACGAGCAGTACTTC

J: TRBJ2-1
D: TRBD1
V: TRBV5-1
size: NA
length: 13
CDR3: CASSSDRANEQFF
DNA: TGCGCCAGCAGCTCTGACAGGGCTAATGAGCAGTTCTTC

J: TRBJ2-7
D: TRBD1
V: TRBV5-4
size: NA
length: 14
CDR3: CASSFGTGAFEQYF
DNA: TGTGCCAGCAGCTTTGGGACAGGGGCATTCGAGCAGTACTTC

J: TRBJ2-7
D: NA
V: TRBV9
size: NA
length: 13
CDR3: CASSVADSYEQYF
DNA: TGTGCCAGCAGCGTAGCTGATAGCTACGAGCAGTACTTC

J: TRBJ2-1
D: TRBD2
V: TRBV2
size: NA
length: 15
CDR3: CASSGGLVLYNEQFF
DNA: TGTGCCAGCAGTGGGGGACTAGTTCTGTACAATGAGCAGTTCTTC

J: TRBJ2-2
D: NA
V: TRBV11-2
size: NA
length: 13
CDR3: CASSLAGAGELFF
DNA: TGTGCCAGCAGCTTGGCCGGGGCCGGGGAGCTGTTTTTT

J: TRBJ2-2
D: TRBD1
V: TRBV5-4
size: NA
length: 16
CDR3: CASSLPGQGASGELFF
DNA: TGTGCCAGCAGCTTACCCGGACAGGGGGCATCAGGGGAGCTGTTTTTT

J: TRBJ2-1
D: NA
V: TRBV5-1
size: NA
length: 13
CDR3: CASSRWGGNEQFF
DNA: TGCGCCAGCAGCCGGTGGGGAGGCAATGAGCAGTTCTTC

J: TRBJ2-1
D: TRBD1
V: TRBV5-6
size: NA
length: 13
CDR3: CASSGDRQGEQFF
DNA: TGTGCCAGCAGCGGGGACAGGCAGGGTGAGCAGTTCTTC

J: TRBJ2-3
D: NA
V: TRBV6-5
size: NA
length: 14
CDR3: CASRSSDARDTQYF
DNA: TGTGCCAGCAGGAGCTCCGATGCCCGCGATACGCAGTATTTT

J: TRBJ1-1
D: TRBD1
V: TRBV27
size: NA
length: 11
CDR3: CASRQGAEAFF
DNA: TGTGCCAGCAGGCAGGGGGCTGAAGCTTTCTTT

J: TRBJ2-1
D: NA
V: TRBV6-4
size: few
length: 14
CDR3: CASRPFPYYNEQFF
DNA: TGTGCCAGCAGACCTTTTCCCTACTACAATGAGCAGTTCTTC

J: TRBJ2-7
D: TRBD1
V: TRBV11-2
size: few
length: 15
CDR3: CASSLTTGGMYEQYF
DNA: TGTGCCAGCAGCTTAACGACAGGGGGAATGTACGAGCAGTACTTC

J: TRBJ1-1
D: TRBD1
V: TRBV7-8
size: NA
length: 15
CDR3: CASSLVRTGGTEAFF
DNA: TGTGCCAGCAGCTTAGTTCGGACAGGGGGCACTGAAGCTTTCTTT

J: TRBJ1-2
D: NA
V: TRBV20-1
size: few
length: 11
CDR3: CSASPGIEGTF
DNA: TGCAGTGCTAGCCCCGGGATCGAGGGCACCTTC

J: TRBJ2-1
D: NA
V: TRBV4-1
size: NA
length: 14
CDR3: CASSQDSGYNEQFF
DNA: TGCGCCAGCAGCCAGGACTCAGGCTACAATGAGCAGTTCTTC

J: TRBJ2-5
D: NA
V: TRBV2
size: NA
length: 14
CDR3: CASSESPGTKTQYF
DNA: TGTGCCAGCAGTGAAAGCCCGGGTACGAAGACCCAGTACTTC

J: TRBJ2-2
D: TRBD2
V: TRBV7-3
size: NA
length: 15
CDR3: CASSTAGDRTGELFF
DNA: TGTGCCAGCAGCACAGCGGGAGATCGGACCGGGGAGCTGTTTTTT

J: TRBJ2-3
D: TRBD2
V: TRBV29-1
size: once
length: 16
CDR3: CSVLGVLADSTDTQYF
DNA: TGCAGCGTCTTAGGGGTCCTAGCGGATAGCACAGATACGCAGTATTTT

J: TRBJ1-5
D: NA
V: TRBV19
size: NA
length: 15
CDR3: CASSIRQGANQPQHF
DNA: TGTGCCAGTAGTATTCGGCAGGGTGCCAATCAGCCCCAGCATTTT

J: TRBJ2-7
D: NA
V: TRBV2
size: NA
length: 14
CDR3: CASKKREGAYEQYF
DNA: TGTGCCAGCAAAAAGAGGGAGGGGGCCTACGAGCAGTACTTC

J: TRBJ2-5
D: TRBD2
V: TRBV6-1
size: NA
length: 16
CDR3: CASSGYYSGAGETQYF
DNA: TGTGCCAGCAGTGGATATTATAGCGGGGCGGGAGAGACCCAGTACTTC

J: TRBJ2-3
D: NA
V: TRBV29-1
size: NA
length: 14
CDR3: CSVYKARGTDTQYF
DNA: TGCAGCGTCTATAAGGCTAGGGGAACAGATACGCAGTATTTT

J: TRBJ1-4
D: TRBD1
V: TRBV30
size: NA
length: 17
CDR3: CAWSVLPSGGGFEKLFF
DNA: TGTGCCTGGAGTGTTTTGCCCTCAGGGGGCGGATTTGAAAAACTGTTTTTT

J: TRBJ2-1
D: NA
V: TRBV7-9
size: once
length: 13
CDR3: CASSLIGGDEQFF
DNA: TGTGCCAGCAGCTTGATCGGGGGTGATGAGCAGTTCTTC

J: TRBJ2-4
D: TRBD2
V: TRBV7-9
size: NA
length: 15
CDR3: CASSSGSSGGHIQYF
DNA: TGTGCCAGCAGCTCAGGATCTAGCGGGGGCCACATTCAGTACTTC

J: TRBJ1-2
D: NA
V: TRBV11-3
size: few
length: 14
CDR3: CASSFQGGNYGYTF
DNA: TGTGCCAGCAGCTTCCAGGGTGGTAACTATGGCTACACCTTC

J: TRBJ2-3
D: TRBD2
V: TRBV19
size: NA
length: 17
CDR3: CASGGTSGRGGTDTQYF
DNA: TGTGCCAGCGGAGGGACTAGCGGGAGAGGGGGGACAGATACGCAGTATTTT

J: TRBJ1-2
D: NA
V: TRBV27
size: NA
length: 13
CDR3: CASSRTVMGGYTF
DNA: TGTGCCAGCAGTAGGACAGTAATGGGGGGCTACACCTTC

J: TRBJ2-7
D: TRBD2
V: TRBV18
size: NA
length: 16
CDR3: CASSPILAVGSYEQYF
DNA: TGTGCCAGCTCACCGATACTAGCGGTGGGTTCCTACGAGCAGTACTTC

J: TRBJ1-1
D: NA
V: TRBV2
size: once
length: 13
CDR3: CASRKGGNTEAFF
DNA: TGTGCCAGCAGGAAAGGGGGGAACACTGAAGCTTTCTTT

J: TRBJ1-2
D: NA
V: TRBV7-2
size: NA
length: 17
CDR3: CASSRGGGRTSNYGYTF
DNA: TGTGCCAGCAGCCGAGGGGGGGGACGGACTTCGAACTATGGCTACACCTTC

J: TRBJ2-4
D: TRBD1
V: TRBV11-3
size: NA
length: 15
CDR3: CASSSPDRGSNIQYF
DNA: TGTGCCAGCAGCTCCCCAGACAGGGGGTCGAACATTCAGTACTTC